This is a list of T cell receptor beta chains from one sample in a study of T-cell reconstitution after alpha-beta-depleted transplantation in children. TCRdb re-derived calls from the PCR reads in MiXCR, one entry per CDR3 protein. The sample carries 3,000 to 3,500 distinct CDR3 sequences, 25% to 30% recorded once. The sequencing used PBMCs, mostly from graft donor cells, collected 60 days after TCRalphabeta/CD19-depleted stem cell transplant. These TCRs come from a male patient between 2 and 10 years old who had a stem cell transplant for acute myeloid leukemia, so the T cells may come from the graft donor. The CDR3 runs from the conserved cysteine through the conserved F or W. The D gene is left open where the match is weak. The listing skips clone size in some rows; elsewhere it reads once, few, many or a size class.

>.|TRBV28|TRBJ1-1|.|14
CARGSGGENTEAFF
TGTGCCAGGGGCTCCGGGGGGGAGAACACTGAAGCTTTCTTT
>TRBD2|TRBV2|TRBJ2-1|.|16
CASSELLAGYYNEQFF
TGTGCCAGCAGTGAATTGCTAGCGGGGTACTACAATGAGCAGTTCTTC
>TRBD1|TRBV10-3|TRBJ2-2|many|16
CAISDPGTVNTGELFF
TGTGCCATCAGTGATCCCGGGACAGTCAACACCGGGGAGCTGTTTTTT
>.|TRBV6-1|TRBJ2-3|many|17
CASSQNSFAHSTDTQYF
TGTGCCAGCAGTCAAAACAGTTTTGCACATAGCACAGATACGCAGTATTTT
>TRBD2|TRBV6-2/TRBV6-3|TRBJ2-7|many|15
CASSGTGLAGGEQYF
TGTGCCAGCAGTGGAACCGGACTAGCGGGAGGCGAGCAGTACTTC
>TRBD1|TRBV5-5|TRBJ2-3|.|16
CASSLSGTGWEDTQYF
TGTGCCAGCAGCTTGTCCGGGACAGGGTGGGAAGATACGCAGTATTTT
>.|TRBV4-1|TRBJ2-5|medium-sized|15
CASSPSADPRETQYF
TGCGCCAGCAGCCCAAGCGCCGACCCGAGGGAGACCCAGTACTTC
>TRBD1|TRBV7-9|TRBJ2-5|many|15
CASSLRRDRQETQYF
TGTGCCAGCAGCTTACGCAGGGACAGACAAGAGACCCAGTACTTC
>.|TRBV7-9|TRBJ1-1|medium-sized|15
CASSPARARSAEAFF
TGTGCCAGCAGCCCCGCGCGAGCACGCAGCGCTGAAGCTTTCTTT
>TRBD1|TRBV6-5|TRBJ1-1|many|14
CASSYGQGAPEAFF
TGTGCCAGCAGTTACGGACAGGGGGCGCCTGAAGCTTTCTTT
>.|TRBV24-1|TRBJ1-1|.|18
CAAIYLGLERQSNTEAFF
TGTGCGGCCATTTATTTAGGTTTAGAACGACAAAGCAACACTGAAGCTTTCTTT
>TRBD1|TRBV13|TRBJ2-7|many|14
CASSLGQGAYEQYF
TGTGCCAGCAGCTTAGGACAGGGGGCCTACGAGCAGTACTTC
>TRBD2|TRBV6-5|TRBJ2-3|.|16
CASSYVGGGGTDTQYF
TGTGCCAGCAGTTACGTTGGGGGGGGGGGCACAGATACGCAGTATTTT
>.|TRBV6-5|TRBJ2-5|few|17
CASSYPDRPPRRETQYF
TGTGCCAGCAGTTACCCCGACAGGCCCCCCAGGCGAGAGACCCAGTACTTC
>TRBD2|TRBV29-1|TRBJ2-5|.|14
CSVMPSGRRETQYF
TGCAGCGTTATGCCTAGCGGGAGACGAGAGACCCAGTACTTC
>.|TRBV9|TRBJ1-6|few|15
CASSVARQGNSPLHF
TGTGCCAGCAGCGTAGCGCGGCAGGGAAATTCACCCCTCCACTTT
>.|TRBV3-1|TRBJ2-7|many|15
CASSQDRKHHYEQYF
TGTGCCAGCAGCCAAGACCGGAAACACCACTACGAGCAGTACTTC
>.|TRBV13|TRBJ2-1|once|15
CASSLAPGGPNEQFF
TGTGCCAGCAGCTTAGCCCCGGGGGGCCCCAATGAGCAGTTCTTC
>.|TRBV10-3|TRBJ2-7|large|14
CAISGLLDSNEQYF
TGTGCCATCAGTGGCCTTCTTGACAGCAATGAGCAGTACTTC
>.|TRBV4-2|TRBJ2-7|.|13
CASSQWISYEQYF
TGTGCCAGCAGTCAATGGATTTCCTACGAGCAGTACTTC
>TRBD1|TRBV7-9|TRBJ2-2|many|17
CASSSPSGTGPSGELFF
TGTGCCAGCAGCTCCCCCTCCGGGACAGGGCCGTCCGGGGAGCTGTTTTTT
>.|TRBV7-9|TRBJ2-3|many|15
CASSLGPGSTDTQYF
TGTGCCAGCAGCTTAGGGCCAGGGAGCACAGATACGCAGTATTTT
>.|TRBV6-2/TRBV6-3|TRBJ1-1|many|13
CASSARQNTEAFF
TGTGCCAGCAGTGCCCGGCAGAACACTGAAGCTTTCTTT
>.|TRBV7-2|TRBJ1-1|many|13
CASSFLGGTEAFF
TGTGCCAGCAGCTTCTTGGGGGGCACTGAAGCTTTCTTT
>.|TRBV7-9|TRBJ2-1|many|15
CASSPRGAYYNEQFF
TGTGCCAGCAGCCCGAGGGGGGCGTACTACAATGAGCAGTTCTTC
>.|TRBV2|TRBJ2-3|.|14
CASAKTESTDTQYF
TGTGCCAGCGCGAAGACAGAGAGCACAGATACGCAGTATTTT
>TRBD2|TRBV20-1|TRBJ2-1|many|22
CSANGASGRASQPPSPYNEQFF
TGCAGTGCTAATGGGGCTAGCGGGAGGGCCTCCCAGCCCCCCAGCCCCTACAATGAGCAGTTCTTC
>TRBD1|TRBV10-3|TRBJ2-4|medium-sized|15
CAISEPPRQGLIQYF
TGTGCCATCAGTGAGCCTCCCCGACAGGGGCTAATTCAGTACTTC
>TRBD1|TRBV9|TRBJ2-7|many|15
CASSSRQGATYEQYF
TGTGCCAGCAGCTCCCGACAGGGGGCGACCTACGAGCAGTACTTC
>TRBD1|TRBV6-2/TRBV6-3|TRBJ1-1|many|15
CASSRGRLRNTEAFF
TGTGCCAGCAGTAGGGGGCGCTTGAGGAACACTGAAGCTTTCTTT
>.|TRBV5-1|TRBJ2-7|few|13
CASSQGPSYEQYF
TGCGCCAGCAGCCAAGGGCCATCCTACGAGCAGTACTTC
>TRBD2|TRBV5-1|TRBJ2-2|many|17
CASSLSAGGSNTGELFF
TGCGCCAGCAGCTTGTCAGCGGGGGGCTCGAACACCGGGGAGCTGTTTTTT
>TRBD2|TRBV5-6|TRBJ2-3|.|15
CASSPPSGGTDTQYF
TGTGCCAGCTCCCCCCCCAGCGGGGGCACAGATACGCAGTATTTT
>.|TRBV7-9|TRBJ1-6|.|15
CASSKTGQGASPLHF
TGTGCCAGCAGCAAAACGGGGCAGGGTGCTTCACCCCTCCACTTT